This TCR beta chain stems from a study of PD-L1 blockade in urothelial cancer. V lost 2 bases and J 9 bases, leaving 8 bases between the germline ends. Germline CDR1 reads SGHVS; CDR2 reads FQNEAQ. CDR3 size: 12 residues. Time point noted: peripheral blood 6 weeks after treatment start. Repertoires were generated with immunoSEQ multiplex PCR, while TCRdb's copy carries only in-frame clones and drops some. The table shows about 19,000 clones, with over 75% occurring only once. This sequence originates from a man in his fifties with urothelial cancer. The genes are TRBV7-8 and TRBJ2-1; D may be TRBD1 (6 bases). Sequences were derived from PBMCs, sampled around atezolizumab (anti-PD-L1) treatment. In DNA form, the CDR3 reads TGTGCCAGCAGCTTAACACAGGGTGAGCAGTTCTTC. Encoded protein: CASSLTQGEQFF.